This T cell receptor beta chain comes out of a study of regulatory T cells in long-lasting Graves disease. Study in general: Disease was considered persistent Graves' disease after over 5 years of antithyroid drugs (with positive TSH receptor antibodies).

Time point described: persistent/refractory GD, antithyroid drugs over 5 years with positive TRAb. The TCR library was made from RNA extracted from PBMCs. Each of the patients was recruited from an endocrinology department situated in Xi'an, China. V lost 3 bases and J lost 3, with 17 bases in between. The CDR3 contains 16 residues. Germline loops: CDR1 SNHLY, CDR2 FYNNEI. This clonotype was seen ten or more times. Its antigen remains unknown. TCR beta libraries were built with iRepertoire HTBI primers and Arm-PCR of CDR3 regions. MiXCR, run by TCRdb on the multiplex PCR reads, gives a single entry per CDR3 protein. The profile shows 700,000 or so distinct CDR3 sequences, around 30% of them singletons. Findings and limits, study-wide: Accuracy was possibly reduced by small sample size. Public clonotype sharing was higher in persistent than newly diagnosed patients.

The material was peripheral blood mononuclear cells (PBMCs), obtained when the disease was refractory, from a patient treated with antithyroid drugs. The receptor was isolated from a female donor with Graves disease. The genes are TRBV2 and TRBJ2-5, with D unclear. The CDR3 is CASSDGLARVKETQYF. CDR3 DNA: TGTGCCAGCAGTGATGGGTTAGCTAGAGTGAAAGAGACCCAGTACTTC.